This TCR beta chain appears in the sequencing data of a study of tumor-infiltrating lymphocytes in primary liver carcinoma. Study context: Both sexes were represented among patients, who were 30 to 69 years old. Samples gave roughly 3.65 to 7.13 million productive TCRbeta reads, similar across tissue types.

Constant-region priming of about 500 ng total RNA yielded TCR beta cDNA. Three nested multiplex PCR rounds of slightly modified ARM-PCR generated TCR beta libraries. For around 11 cycles apiece, the opening two PCR rounds ran with TRBV1-TRBV30 forward primers and a C-beta reverse primer. TCRdb ran MiXCR on the multiplex PCR reads and lists one entry per CDR3 protein. The table shows some 51,000 distinct CDR3 sequences, with about 80% occurring only once. In germline, CDR1 is MNHNS, CDR2 SASEGT. The CDR3 is 12 amino acids. Findings of the study overall: Blood had a significantly lower top-250-clone fraction than tumors did (p = 0.039).

Bulk tissue was left unsorted, and RNA and DNA were co-extracted from 20-30 mg of it. Each tumor was sampled at four poles and its centre. Details on this clonotype: Its specificity is unknown. A read error may produce the germline difference seen at one junction end.

The rearrangement uses TRBV6-1 and TRBJ2-7; 8 bases map to TRBD1. The sequence was collected from a man aged 40-55 years with primary liver carcinoma and hepatitis B virus infection. The specimen was liver tumor tissue from sampling region 3. Noted subset: tumor region T3, left-lateral pole. DNA of the CDR3: TGTGCCAGCAGTACAGGGGGTCACGATCAGTACTTC. Translated: CASSTGGHDQYF.